This entry features one T cell receptor beta chain sequence. CDR3 length: 16 amino acids. From germline, CDR1 is MGHRA and CDR2 YSYEKL. The data belong to a study of blood T cells in healthy people across ages. At the level of the study: Roughly one uniquely barcoded beta molecule per two T cells was captured.

Sample-barcoded 5' priming and a J-beta primer mix drove a second PCR of roughly 7 to 11 cycles. Every cDNA molecule carried a tag from a template-switch adaptor bearing 12 random nucleotides. Sequencing of every sample gave 2.5 million or more CDR3-containing paired-end reads. MiXCR, run by TCRdb on the 5' RACE reads, gives a single entry per CDR3 protein. Of about a million distinct CDR3 sequences in the sample, roughly 50% were seen once. The material sequenced was blood. The sequence came from a woman aged 55-69 years in good health. V is TRBV4-1 and J is TRBJ2-4; the match to TRBD2 covers 9 bases. The end of the DNA is better explained by TRBJ2-7, so the J call may be wrong. This CDR3 reads CASSQEGGTSWDEQYF. The CDR3 region has the DNA TGCGCCAGCAGCCAAGAAGGTGGGACTAGCTGGGACGAGCAGTACTTC.